This is a list of T cell receptor beta chains from one sample in a study of CD8+ T cells in alopecia areata. Clones were read by immunoSEQ multiplex PCR, and TCRdb kept only the in-frame ones, dropping some. The sample lists approximately 150,000 clones, approximately 49% seen once, with over 0.85% in the top ten. The sample here was CD4+ T cells sorted from blood, taken at week 0. These receptors all stem from a human donor with alopecia areata. Both conserved end residues are part of each CDR3. Clone size is shown for a subset of rows, as once, few, many or a class of expanded clone.

j_call,clone_size,v_call,cdr3_aa
TRBJ2-6,.,TRBV7-9,CASSLRGSGANVLTF
TRBJ1-3,.,TRBV27,CASSRDSTGNTIYF
TRBJ2-7,.,TRBV29-1,CSVGGGVEQYF
TRBJ2-1,once,TRBV9,CASSRDSGTTEQFF
TRBJ2-3,few,TRBV28,CASSSVVDTQYF
TRBJ2-7,.,TRBV27,CASSSGVDRGIYEQYF
TRBJ1-5,.,TRBV30,CAWSRGAVGQPQHF
TRBJ1-2,.,TRBV6-5,CASSYSDLSRGTF
TRBJ1-1,.,TRBV29-1,CPPARGRENTEAFF
TRBJ1-2,.,TRBV18,CASSPGQLYGYTF
TRBJ1-4,.,TRBV2,CASSDTTSGKLFF
TRBJ2-5,few,TRBV7-2,CASSRGRLIETQYF
TRBJ2-7,.,TRBV29-1,CSVVHGTSGFYEQYF
TRBJ2-5,.,TRBV7-2,CASSLGSGQGQETQYF
TRBJ1-1,.,TRBV30,CAGNREEITEAFF
TRBJ2-5,few,TRBV19,CASGGWGEESETQYF
TRBJ2-1,.,TRBV29-1,CSVLSLARQPPEFF
TRBJ2-3,.,TRBV30,CAWNRVRSTDTQYF
TRBJ2-7,.,TRBV19,CASNQGASSYEQYF
TRBJ2-5,few,TRBV11-1,CASSSKQGRQETQYF
TRBJ2-1,few,TRBV11-2,CASSFISGGISYNEQFF
TRBJ2-1,few,TRBV2,CASSERPAGTGNEQFF
TRBJ2-1,few,TRBV11-1,CASSLGGSYNEQFF
TRBJ2-4,.,TRBV29-1,CSASRGTGGKNIQYF
TRBJ2-5,few,TRBV7-9,CASSFGTSGQETQYF
TRBJ1-1,.,TRBV29-1,CSVESGMNTEAFF
TRBJ1-1,.,TRBV7-9,CASSLRRSGTLNTEAFF
TRBJ2-5,.,TRBV29-1,CSVEAQGRETQYF
TRBJ2-7,.,TRBV5-1,CASSLVVGSYEQYF
TRBJ2-2,.,TRBV7-2,CASSSSTGVAGELFF
TRBJ2-7,.,TRBV28,CASSLEGLAGSYEQYF